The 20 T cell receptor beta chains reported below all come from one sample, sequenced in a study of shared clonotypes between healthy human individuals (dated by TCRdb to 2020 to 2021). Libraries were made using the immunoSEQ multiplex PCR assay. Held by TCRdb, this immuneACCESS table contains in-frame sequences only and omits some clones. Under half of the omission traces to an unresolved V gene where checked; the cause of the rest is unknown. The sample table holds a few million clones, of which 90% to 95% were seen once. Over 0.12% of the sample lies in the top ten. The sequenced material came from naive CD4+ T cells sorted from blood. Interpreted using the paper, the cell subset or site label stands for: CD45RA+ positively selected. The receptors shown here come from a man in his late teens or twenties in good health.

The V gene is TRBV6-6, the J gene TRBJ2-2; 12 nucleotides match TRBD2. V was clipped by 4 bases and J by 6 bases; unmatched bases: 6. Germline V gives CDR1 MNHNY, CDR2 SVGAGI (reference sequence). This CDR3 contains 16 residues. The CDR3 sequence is CASSSPSGGASGELFF. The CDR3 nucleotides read TGTGCCAGCAGTTCCCCTAGCGGGGGGGCTTCCGGGGAGCTGTTTTTT.

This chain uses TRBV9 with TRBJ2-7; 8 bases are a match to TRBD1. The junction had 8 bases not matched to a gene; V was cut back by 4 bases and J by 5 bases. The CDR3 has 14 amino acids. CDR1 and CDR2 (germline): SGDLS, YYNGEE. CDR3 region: CASSSGQGGHEQYF. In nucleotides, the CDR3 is TGTGCCAGCAGCTCCGGACAGGGCGGCCACGAGCAGTACTTC.

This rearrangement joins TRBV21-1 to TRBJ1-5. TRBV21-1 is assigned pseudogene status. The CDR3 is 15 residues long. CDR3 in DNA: TGTGCCAGCAGCCCGCACTGGGGGGTAAATCAGCCCCAGCATTTT. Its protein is CASSPHWGVNQPQHF.

The chain's CDR3 is CASSMAYRGLVAIMETQYF. Written as DNA, the CDR3 is TGTGCCAGTAGTATGGCGTACAGGGGGCTTGTAGCAATTATGGAGACCCAGTACTTC. The gene calls are TRBV19 and TRBJ2-5, with 9 bases that match TRBD1. The germline V gene has CDR1 LNHDA and CDR2 SQIVND (reference sequence). This CDR3 is built from 19 residues. Losses at the gene ends were 3 bases for V and 5 bases for J; bases not matched to a gene: 19.

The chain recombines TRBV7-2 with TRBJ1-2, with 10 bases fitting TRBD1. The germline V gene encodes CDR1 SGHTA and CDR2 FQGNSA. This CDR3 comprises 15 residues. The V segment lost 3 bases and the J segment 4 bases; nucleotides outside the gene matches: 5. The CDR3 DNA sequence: TGTGCCAGCAGCTTCAGACAGGGGGCCACCTATGGCTACACCTTC. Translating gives CASSFRQGATYGYTF.

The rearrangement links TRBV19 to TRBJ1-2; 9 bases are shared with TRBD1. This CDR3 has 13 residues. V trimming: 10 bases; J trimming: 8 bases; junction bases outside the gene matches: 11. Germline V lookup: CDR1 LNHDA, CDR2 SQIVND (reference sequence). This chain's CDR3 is CATSETGGSGYTF. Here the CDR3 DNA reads TGTGCCACGTCTGAGACAGGGGGTTCCGGCTACACCTTC.

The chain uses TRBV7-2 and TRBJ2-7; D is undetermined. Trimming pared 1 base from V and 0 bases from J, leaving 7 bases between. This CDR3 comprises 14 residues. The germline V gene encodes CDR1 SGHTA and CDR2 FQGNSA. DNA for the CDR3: TGTGCCAGCAGCTTAGATTGGGCCTCCTACGAGCAGTACTTC. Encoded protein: CASSLDWASYEQYF. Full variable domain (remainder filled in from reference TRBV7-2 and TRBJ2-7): GAGVSQSPSNKVTEKGKDVELRCDPISGHTALYWYRQSLGQGLEFLIYFQGNSAPDKSGLPSDRFSAERTGGSVSTLTIQRTQQEDSAVYLCASSLDWASYEQYFGPGTRLTVT.

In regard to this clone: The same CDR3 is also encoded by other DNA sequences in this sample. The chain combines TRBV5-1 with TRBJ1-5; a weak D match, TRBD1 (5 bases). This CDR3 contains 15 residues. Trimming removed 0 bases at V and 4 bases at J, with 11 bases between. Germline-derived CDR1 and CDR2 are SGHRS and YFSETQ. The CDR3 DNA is TGCGCCAGCAGCTTGGAAGGCAGGGCTAATCAGCCCCAGCATTTT. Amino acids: CASSLEGRANQPQHF.

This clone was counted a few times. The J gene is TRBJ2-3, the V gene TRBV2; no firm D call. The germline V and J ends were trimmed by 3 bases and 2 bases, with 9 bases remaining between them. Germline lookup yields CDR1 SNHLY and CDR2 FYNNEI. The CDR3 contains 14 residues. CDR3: CASSDPLYTDTQYF. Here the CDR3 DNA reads TGTGCCAGCAGTGATCCACTGTACACAGATACGCAGTATTTT.

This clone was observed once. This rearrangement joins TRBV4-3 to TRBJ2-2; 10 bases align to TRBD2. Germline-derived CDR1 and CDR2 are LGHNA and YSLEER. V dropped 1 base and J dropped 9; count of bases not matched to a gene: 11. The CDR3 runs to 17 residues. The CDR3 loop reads CASSQGVAGGPHRELFF. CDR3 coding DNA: TGCGCCAGCAGCCAAGGGGTAGCGGGAGGTCCGCACCGGGAGCTGTTTTTT.

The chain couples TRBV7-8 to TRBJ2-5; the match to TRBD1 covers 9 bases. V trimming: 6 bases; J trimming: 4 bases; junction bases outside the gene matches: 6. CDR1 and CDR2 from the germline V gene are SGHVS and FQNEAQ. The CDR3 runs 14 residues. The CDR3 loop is CASRHNRGRETQYF. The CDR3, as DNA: TGTGCCAGCAGGCACAACAGGGGGCGAGAGACCCAGTACTTC. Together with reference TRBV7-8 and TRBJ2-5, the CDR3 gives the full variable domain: GAGVSQSPRYKVAKRGQDVALRCDPISGHVSLFWYQQALGQGPEFLTYFQNEAQLDKSGLPSDRFFAERPEGSVSTLKIQRTQQEDSAVYLCASRHNRGRETQYFGPGTRLLVL.

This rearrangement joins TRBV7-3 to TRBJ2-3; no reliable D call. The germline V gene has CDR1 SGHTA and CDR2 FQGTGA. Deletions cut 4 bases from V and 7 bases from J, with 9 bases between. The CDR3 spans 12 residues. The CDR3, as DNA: TGTGCCAGCAGCTCTGACACTTATACGCAGTATTTT. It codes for CASSSDTYTQYF.

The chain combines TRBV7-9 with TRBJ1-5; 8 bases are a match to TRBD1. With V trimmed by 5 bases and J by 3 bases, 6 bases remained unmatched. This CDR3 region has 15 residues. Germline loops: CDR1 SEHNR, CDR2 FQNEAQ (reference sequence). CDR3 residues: CASSPDRALNQPQHF. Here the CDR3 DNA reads TGTGCCAGCAGCCCGGACAGGGCACTCAATCAGCCCCAGCATTTT.

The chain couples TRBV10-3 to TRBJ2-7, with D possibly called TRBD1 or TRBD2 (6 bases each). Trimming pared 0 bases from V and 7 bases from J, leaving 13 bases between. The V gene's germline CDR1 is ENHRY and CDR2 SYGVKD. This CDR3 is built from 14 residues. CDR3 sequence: CAISESKQGGEQYF. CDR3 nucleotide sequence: TGTGCCATCAGTGAGTCGAAACAGGGAGGAGAGCAGTACTTC.

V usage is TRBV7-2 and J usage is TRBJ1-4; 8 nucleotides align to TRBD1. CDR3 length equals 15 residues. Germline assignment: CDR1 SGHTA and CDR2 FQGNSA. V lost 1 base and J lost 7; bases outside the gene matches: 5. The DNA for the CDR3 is TGTGCCAGCAGCTTAGTTGGACAGGGCGTTGAAAAACTGTTTTTT. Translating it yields CASSLVGQGVEKLFF.

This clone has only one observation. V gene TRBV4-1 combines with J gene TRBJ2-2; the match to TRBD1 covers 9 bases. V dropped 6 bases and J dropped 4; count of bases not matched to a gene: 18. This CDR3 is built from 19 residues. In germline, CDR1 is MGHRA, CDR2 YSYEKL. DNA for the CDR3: TGCGCCAGCAGGAACACCGGGACAGGGCTTTTAATGGGCACCGGGGAGCTGTTTTTT. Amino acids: CASRNTGTGLLMGTGELFF.

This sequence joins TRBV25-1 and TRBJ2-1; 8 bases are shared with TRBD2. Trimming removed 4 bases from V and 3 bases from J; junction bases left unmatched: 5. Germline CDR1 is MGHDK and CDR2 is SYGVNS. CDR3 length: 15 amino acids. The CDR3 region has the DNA TGTGCCAGCAGTGCCGGGGGGGTCAGCTACAATGAGCAGTTCTTC. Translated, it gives CASSAGGVSYNEQFF.

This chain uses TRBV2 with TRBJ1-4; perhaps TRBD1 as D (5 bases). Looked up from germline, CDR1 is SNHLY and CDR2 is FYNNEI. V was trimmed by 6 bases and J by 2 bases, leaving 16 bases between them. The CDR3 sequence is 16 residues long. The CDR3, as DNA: TGTGCCAGCAGGAGTTTGAGGGGCTCTACTAATGAAAAACTGTTTTTT. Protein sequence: CASRSLRGSTNEKLFF.

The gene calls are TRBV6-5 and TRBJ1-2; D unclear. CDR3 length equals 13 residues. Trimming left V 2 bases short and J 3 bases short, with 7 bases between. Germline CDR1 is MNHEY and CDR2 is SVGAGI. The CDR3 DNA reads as TGTGCCAGCAGTTACGGGGTCTACTATGGCTACACCTTC. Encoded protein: CASSYGVYYGYTF.

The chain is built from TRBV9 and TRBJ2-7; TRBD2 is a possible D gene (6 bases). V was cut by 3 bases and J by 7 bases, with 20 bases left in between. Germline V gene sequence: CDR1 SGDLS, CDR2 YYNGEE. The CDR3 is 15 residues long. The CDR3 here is CASSGQGLREEEQYF. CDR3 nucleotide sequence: TGTGCCAGCAGCGGACAAGGACTTAGGGAGGAGGAGCAGTACTTC.